These 29 T cell receptor beta chains were sequenced from one sample in a study of CD8+ T cells in alopecia areata. Extracted from the samples, RNA was reverse transcribed into cDNA to serve as the sequencing template. Profiled with immunoSEQ multiplex PCR; TCRdb holds only in-frame clones, not every one. The sample includes 150,000 to 200,000 clones, about 54% of them seen just once. Sequencing was performed on CD4+ T cells sorted from blood. The receptors originated from a human donor in good health.

This clone was seen a handful of times. The chain combines TRBV29-1 with TRBJ2-1, with 10 bases aligning to TRBD1. Germline loops: CDR1 SQVTM, CDR2 ANQGSEA. With V trimmed by 8 bases and J by 9 bases, 10 bases remained unmatched. The CDR3 spans 13 residues. For the CDR3, the DNA is TGCAGCACCCGGGACAGGGGCGAGGGTGAGCAGTTCTTC. It translates to CSTRDRGEGEQFF.

J is TRBJ2-3 and V is TRBV2; the D is unclear. The ends were cut back, 4 bases at V and 5 bases at J, with 7 bases in the middle. Per germline, CDR1 SNHLY and CDR2 FYNNEI. The CDR3 covers 12 residues. This CDR3 reads CASSVGLDTQYF. DNA for the CDR3: TGTGCCAGCAGTGTTGGGTTAGATACGCAGTATTTT.

V gene TRBV9 combines with J gene TRBJ2-1; the match to TRBD1 covers 8 bases. V dropped 2 bases and J dropped 1; count of bases not matched to a gene: 2. This CDR3 comprises 15 residues. Germline V lookup: CDR1 SGDLS, CDR2 YYNGEE. The CDR3, as DNA: TGTGCCAGCAGCGTCCGGACAGGGTCCTACAATGAGCAGTTCTTC. It codes for CASSVRTGSYNEQFF.

The CDR3 here is CASRPDRGNTGELFF. CDR3 sequence (DNA): TGTGCCAGCAGACCCGACAGGGGGAACACCGGGGAGCTGTTTTTT. V usage is TRBV6-5 and J usage is TRBJ2-2; the match to TRBD1 covers 8 bases. V trimming: 6 bases; J trimming: 1 base; junction bases outside the gene matches: 4. The CDR3 runs to 15 residues. CDR1 and CDR2 (germline): MNHEY, SVGAGI.

This clone was seen a few times. The V and J genes are TRBV29-1 and TRBJ1-2; 9 positions agree with TRBD1. Per the germline V gene, CDR1 is SQVTM and CDR2 is ANQGSEA. CDR3 length equals 13 residues. V lost 3 bases, J lost 4 bases, and 3 bases stayed unmatched. For the CDR3, the DNA is TGCAGCGTTGAGGGGGGACAGGGCTATGGCTACACCTTC. Translation: CSVEGGQGYGYTF.

This clone has a handful of counts. The chain couples TRBV29-1 to TRBJ2-5, with 14 bases lining up with TRBD2. CDR1 is SQVTM, CDR2 ANQGSEA, per germline. CDR3 length: 14 amino acids. V lost 7 bases to trimming and J lost 7 bases; unmatched junction nucleotides: 8. The CDR3 protein is CSAQGLAGVGTQYF. The CDR3 DNA reads as TGCAGCGCCCAGGGACTAGCGGGAGTAGGGACCCAGTACTTC.

The V call is TRBV2, the J call TRBJ1-6; D unresolved. The CDR3 consists of 15 residues. V lost 3 bases, J lost 0 bases, and 6 bases lay in between. CDR1 is SNHLY, CDR2 FYNNEI, per germline. CDR3 sequence: CASSDKSSYNSPLHF. For the CDR3, the DNA is TGTGCCAGCAGTGACAAGAGCTCCTATAATTCACCCCTCCACTTT.

This clone was counted a single time. The chain recombines TRBV7-2 with TRBJ2-5; 7 nucleotides line up with TRBD1. Germline loops: CDR1 SGHTA, CDR2 FQGNSA. V shed 7 bases, J shed 3 bases, and the junction held 5 bases outside the gene matches. The CDR3 loop spans 13 amino acids. CDR3 coding DNA: TGTGCCAGCACCCGAGACAGGGAAGAGACCCAGTACTTC. Translated: CASTRDREETQYF.

The chain couples TRBV29-1 to TRBJ2-7, with 9 nucleotides matching TRBD1. Germline V CDR1 and CDR2: SQVTM, ANQGSEA. The CDR3 totals 14 residues. V lost 1 base, J lost 1 base, and 2 bases stayed unmatched. CDR3 residues: CSVEAGQGSYEQYF. In nucleotides, the CDR3 is TGCAGCGTTGAAGCCGGACAGGGGTCCTACGAGCAGTACTTC.

The V gene is TRBV6-6, the J gene TRBJ1-2; D is ambiguous. Per the germline V gene, CDR1 is MNHNY and CDR2 is SVGAGI (reference sequence). This CDR3 has 14 residues. V was clipped by 0 bases and J by 3 bases, with 8 bases between them. The CDR3 bases are TGTGCCAGCAGTTACTCGATTGGTGACTATGGCTACACCTTC. Its translation: CASSYSIGDYGYTF.

The rearrangement joins TRBV30 to TRBJ1-5; D might be TRBD1 (5 bases). With 1 base removed from V and 1 base from J, the gap between germline ends came to 17 bases. The CDR3 has 17 residues. CDR1 is GTSNPN, CDR2 SVGIG, per germline (reference sequence). The CDR3 bases are TGTGCCTGGAGTGGGCCGGGGACCGAGGGGAGCAATCAGCCCCAGCATTTT. Protein sequence: CAWSGPGTEGSNQPQHF.

J is TRBJ1-1 and V is TRBV29-1, with D uncertain. Trimming removed 4 bases at V and 1 base at J, with 13 bases between. The CDR3 loop spans 14 amino acids. Germline V gives CDR1 SQVTM, CDR2 ANQGSEA. The CDR3 sequence: CSVVVPGENTEAFF. CDR3 sequence (DNA): TGCAGCGTTGTAGTCCCGGGTGAGAACACTGAAGCTTTCTTT. Variable domain in full (rest from reference TRBV29-1 and TRBJ1-1): SAVISQKPSRDICQRGTSLTIQCQVDSQVTMMFWYRQQPGQSLTLIATANQGSEATYESGFVIDKFPISRPNLTFSTLTVSNMSPEDSSIYLCSVVVPGENTEAFFGQGTRLTVV.

This clone was detected a few times. The chain uses TRBV30 and TRBJ1-1; D is ambiguous. Germline V gene lookup returns CDR1 GTSNPN and CDR2 SVGIG (reference sequence). This CDR3 has 13 residues. The V and J ends lost 2 bases and 3 bases respectively, with 10 bases between them. In DNA form, the CDR3 reads TGTGCCTGGAGTCAGAGGGCCTACACTGAAGCTTTCTTT. This encodes CAWSQRAYTEAFF.

This chain links TRBV11-2 with TRBJ2-5; the D gene is possibly TRBD2 (6 bases). Germline V lookup: CDR1 SGHAT, CDR2 FQNNGV. V shed 5 bases and J shed 6 bases, with 16 bases lying between them. The CDR3 extends over 14 amino acids. Here the CDR3 reads CASSPGGILQTQYF. The CDR3, as DNA: TGTGCCAGCAGCCCGGGCGGGATACTGCAGACCCAGTACTTC.

This clone occurred a few times. V is TRBV11-2 and J is TRBJ2-4; tentatively, D is TRBD2 (7 bases). The CDR3 is made up of 14 amino acids. The V gene's germline CDR1 is SGHAT and CDR2 FQNNGV. V was clipped by 4 bases and J by 9 bases, with 16 bases between them. The CDR3: CASSSLRGGGIQYF. Here the CDR3 DNA reads TGTGCCAGCAGCTCCCTGAGGGGGGGCGGCATTCAGTACTTC.

The V gene is TRBV29-1, the J gene TRBJ2-5; D gene ambiguous. Trimming removed 0 bases from V and 5 bases from J, with 7 bases in between. The CDR3 is made up of 12 amino acids. Germline values: CDR1 SQVTM, CDR2 ANQGSEA. This CDR3 is CSVEDLRETQYF. The CDR3 DNA sequence: TGCAGCGTTGAAGATCTTCGGGAGACCCAGTACTTC.

The sample holds a few counts of this clone. The chain joins TRBV13 to TRBJ2-2; a possible D gene is TRBD2 (5 bases). The CDR3 runs 13 residues. The V and J ends lost 5 bases and 7 bases respectively, with 11 bases between them. Per germline, CDR1 PRHDT and CDR2 FYEKMQ (reference sequence). CDR3 nucleotides: TGTGCCAGCAGCACCCCGAGCGGCGGGGAGCTGTTTTTT. Amino acids: CASSTPSGGELFF.

The chain is built from TRBV29-1 and TRBJ1-1; no firm D call. CDR1 and CDR2 (germline): SQVTM, ANQGSEA. This CDR3 has 13 residues. Trimming took 4 bases from V and 1 from J, leaving 10 bases between them. The CDR3 region is CSVVHSPNTEAFF. CDR3 DNA sequence: TGCAGCGTTGTTCACAGTCCGAACACTGAAGCTTTCTTT.

This chain connects TRBV10-2 to TRBJ2-5; 10 bases are shared with TRBD2. The J call is uncertain, as TRBJ2-7 better fits the DNA end. The CDR3 totals 14 residues. Germline V gives CDR1 WSHSY, CDR2 SAAADI. As DNA, the CDR3 is TGCGCCAGCAAGTCTAGCGGGAGCTCCTACGAGCAGTACTTC. Amino acids: CASKSSGSSYEQYF.

The V gene is TRBV6-5, the J gene TRBJ1-1, with no clear D. Germline assignment: CDR1 MNHEY and CDR2 SVGAGI. CDR3 size: 13 residues. V lost 5 bases, J lost 7 bases, and 14 bases lay in between. CDR3 DNA sequence: TGTGCCAGCAGTCCCCATGCCAAGGGTGAAGCTTTCTTT. Its protein is CASSPHAKGEAFF.

V gene TRBV2 combines with J gene TRBJ2-1; 12 bases align to TRBD2. V gave up 6 bases and J gave up 5 bases; unmatched junction bases: 2. The germline V gene has CDR1 SNHLY and CDR2 FYNNEI. The CDR3 is 14 residues long. In DNA form, the CDR3 reads TGTGCCAGCAGGGGACTAGCGGGTAACAATGAGCAGTTCTTC. This sequence encodes CASRGLAGNNEQFF.

The V call is TRBV30, the J call TRBJ1-2; D unclear. Germline-derived CDR1 and CDR2 are GTSNPN and SVGIG (reference sequence). The CDR3 runs to 11 residues. V was cut by 4 bases and J by 8 bases, with 11 bases left in between. The CDR3 DNA reads as TGTGCCTGGAAATCCCCAGAAGGCTACACCTTC. Protein product: CAWKSPEGYTF.

The V gene is TRBV14, the J gene TRBJ2-7; 9 bases map to TRBD2. The germline CDR1 and CDR2 sequences are SGHDN and FVKESK. The V and J ends lost 3 bases and 5 bases, in that order; junction bases with no gene match: 8. The CDR3 loop spans 15 amino acids. CDR3: CASSHRLAGVHEQYF. The CDR3 nucleotides read TGTGCCAGCAGCCACAGGTTAGCGGGAGTCCACGAGCAGTACTTC.

The rearrangement joins TRBV4-1 to TRBJ2-1, with TRBD2 matching over 8 bases. Trimming cost V 1 base and J 7 bases; bases outside gene matches: 9. Germline V gives CDR1 MGHRA, CDR2 YSYEKL. The CDR3 consists of 16 residues. The DNA for the CDR3 is TGCGCCAGCAGCCAAGTTCCGGGAGGGGCGCGGAATGAGCAGTTCTTC. As protein: CASSQVPGGARNEQFF.

CDR3: CSVEGMGEAFF. CDR3 nucleotide sequence: TGCAGCGTTGAAGGAATGGGTGAAGCTTTCTTT. J is TRBJ1-1 and V is TRBV29-1; D gene uncertain. CDR3 length equals 11 residues. Germline CDR1 and CDR2: SQVTM and ANQGSEA. V was clipped by 1 base and J by 7 bases, with 7 bases between them.

The rearrangement joins TRBV9 to TRBJ2-3; 7 nucleotides match TRBD2. CDR1 is SGDLS, CDR2 YYNGEE, per germline. This CDR3 has 14 residues. The V gene end was trimmed by 0 bases and the J gene end by 8 bases; junction bases not matched to a gene: 6. The CDR3 protein is CASSVDAGALTQYF. CDR3 nucleotide sequence: TGTGCCAGCAGCGTAGATGCGGGAGCCCTTACGCAGTATTTT. The full variable domain, completed using reference TRBV9 and TRBJ2-3, is DSGVTQTPKHLITATGQRVTLRCSPRSGDLSVYWYQQSLDQGLQFLIQYYNGEERAKGNILERFSAQQFPDLHSELNLSSLELGDSALYFCASSVDAGALTQYFGPGTRLTVL.

The table lists this clone with a few counts. The chain recombines TRBV30 with TRBJ2-7; D remains ambiguous. CDR3 length: 13 residues. Germline V lookup: CDR1 GTSNPN, CDR2 SVGIG (reference sequence). V was cut by 3 bases and J by 0 bases, with 9 bases left in between. The CDR3 coding sequence is TGTGCCTGGAGGTTTGGGCACTCCTACGAGCAGTACTTC. It is translated as CAWRFGHSYEQYF.

The V call is TRBV2, the J call TRBJ2-5; a possible D gene is TRBD1 (6 bases). The CDR3 runs 19 residues. CDR1 is SNHLY and CDR2 is FYNNEI in the germline V gene. The V and J ends lost 2 bases and 2 bases respectively, with 24 bases between them. The CDR3 spells CASSELVRGQSNRQETQYF. The CDR3 DNA sequence: TGTGCCAGCAGTGAACTAGTTCGCGGACAGTCCAACAGACAAGAGACCCAGTACTTC.

CDR3 sequence reads: CASRLQGRGANVLTF. The CDR3 DNA follows: TGTGCCAGCAGATTACAGGGGCGTGGGGCCAACGTCCTGACTTTC. The gene calls are TRBV27 and TRBJ2-6; 7 bases map to TRBD1. Germline V CDR1 and CDR2: MNHEY, SMNVEV (reference sequence). This CDR3 contains 15 residues. The V gene end was trimmed by 6 bases and the J gene end by 3 bases; junction bases not matched to a gene: 5. The full variable domain, completed using reference TRBV27 and TRBJ2-6, is EAQVTQNPRYLITVTGKKLTVTCSQNMNHEYMSWYRQDPGLGLRQIYYSMNVEVTDKGDVPEGYKVSRKEKRNFPLILESPSPNQTSLYFCASRLQGRGANVLTFGAGSRLTVL.